This section outlines one T cell receptor (beta chain) sequence together with its context. The target antigen is unknown. This sequence may be a read error, since a much larger clone differs from it by one base. V trimming: 3 bases; J trimming: 8 bases; junction bases outside the gene matches: 8. Germline V gene lookup returns CDR1 SGHKS and CDR2 YYEKEE (reference sequence). The CDR3 extends over 15 amino acids. The sample is drawn from a study of post-analysis software for immune sequencing data. General study findings and limits: Normalized Chao1 diversity in multiple sclerosis patients fell significantly below that of controls. TRBV5-6, TRBV5-1 and TRBV20-1 belonged to a set of roughly 5 TRBV segments that were more frequent in patients than controls.

Unique molecular identifiers were carried by the TCR beta cDNA libraries. Each batch of about 0.9 to 10 million T cells produced some 450,000 cDNA molecules. TCRdb processed the PCR reads anew with MiXCR; each CDR3 protein has one entry. Among roughly 170,000 distinct CDR3 sequences listed, around 28% were seen once. The chain employs TRBV5-5 and TRBJ1-4; 9 nucleotides line up with TRBD1. The receptor's source is a girl under 18 with multiple sclerosis. The sample comprised blood. In DNA form, the CDR3 reads TGTGCCAGCAGCTCCGGGACAGGGATGGAGGAAAAACTGTTTTTT. Translating gives CASSSGTGMEEKLFF.